Below, 28 T cell receptor beta chains from the same sample are listed, as sequenced in a study of T cells after yellow fever vaccination (dated by TCRdb to between 2019 and 2020). Library construction relied on 5' RACE. Reads for this sample came from an Illumina HiSeq 2500. Starting from the raw public reads, TCRdb applied fastp trimming at Q25, assembled clones with MiXCR and retained in-frame beta chains. Identical CDR3 proteins give one entry, which carries the most common genes and DNA. Present in this sample are 500,000 to 650,000 distinct CDR3 sequences, approximately 16% of which were seen just once. The ten largest account for roughly 17% of the sample. Per the publication, the treatment or condition label means: live attenuated yellow fever vaccine strain. Specimen: PBMCs, collected 4 to 6 days after the first yellow fever vaccination. The receptor set was obtained from a man aged 18-30 years who received the YFV17D yellow fever vaccine.

The CDR3 sequence: CASSLEERGYGYTF. The CDR3 DNA is TGTGCCAGCAGCTTAGAAGAACGGGGCTATGGCTACACCTTC. The V gene is TRBV11-2, the J gene TRBJ1-2; D gene unclear. Trimming left V 0 bases short and J 4 bases short, with 9 bases between. The CDR3 runs to 14 residues. Germline V gene sequence: CDR1 SGHAT, CDR2 FQNNGV. Variable domain in full (rest from reference TRBV11-2 and TRBJ1-2): EAGVAQSPRYKIIEKRQSVAFWCNPISGHATLYWYQQILGQGPKLLIQFQNNGVVDDSQLPKDRFSAERLKGVDSTLKIQPAKLEDSAVYLCASSLEERGYGYTFGSGTRLTVV.

This clonotype came up a few times. The rearrangement joins TRBV6-4 to TRBJ2-5; TRBD2 matches 13 bases. Germline-derived CDR1 and CDR2 are MRHNA and SNTAGT. This CDR3 has 20 residues. The V gene end was trimmed by 8 bases and the J gene end by 0 bases; junction bases not matched to a gene: 18. The CDR3 here is CASQSTGQMTSGGNQETQYF. The DNA of the CDR3 is TGTGCCAGCCAGTCGACAGGGCAGATGACTAGCGGGGGGAACCAAGAGACCCAGTACTTC.

V is TRBV19 and J is TRBJ1-5; D not certain. CDR3 length: 14 residues. The germline CDR1 and CDR2 sequences are LNHDA and SQIVND (reference sequence). Deletions cut 7 bases from V and 3 bases from J, with 13 bases between. The chain's CDR3 is CASTQANLNQPQHF. In nucleotides, the CDR3 is TGTGCCAGTACTCAGGCCAACCTCAATCAGCCCCAGCATTTT.

This chain connects TRBV4-1 to TRBJ2-1, with 11 bases lining up with TRBD2. Germline V gene lookup returns CDR1 MGHRA and CDR2 YSYEKL. J gave up 8 bases and V 6 bases, and 9 bases lay outside the gene matches. The CDR3 consists of 15 residues. The CDR3 is CASSMTSGTAYEQFF. The DNA for the CDR3 is TGCGCCAGCAGTATGACTAGCGGGACGGCCTATGAGCAGTTCTTC.

The CDR3 nucleotides read TGCGCCAGCAGCCCCGGAGCGGGACAGGGGCATCAGCCCCAGCATTTT. Its protein is CASSPGAGQGHQPQHF. J is TRBJ1-5 and V is TRBV5-1; the match to TRBD1 covers 10 bases. The CDR3 extends over 16 amino acids. Germline lookup yields CDR1 SGHRS and CDR2 YFSETQ. V lost 4 bases to trimming and J lost 5 bases; unmatched junction nucleotides: 9.

CDR3 amino acids: CASSLGTRLTGELFF. The CDR3 nucleotides read TGTGCCAGCAGTTTAGGGACCCGGTTGACCGGGGAGCTGTTTTTT. The chain carries TRBV28 and TRBJ2-2, with D perhaps assigned TRBD1 or TRBD2 (5 bases each). Trimming took off 2 bases at V and 5 bases at J, with 12 bases between the two ends. Germline values: CDR1 MDHEN, CDR2 SYDVKM. This CDR3 is 15 amino acids long. The complete variable domain, with remaining parts taken from reference TRBV28 and TRBJ2-2, reads DVKVTQSSRYLVKRTGEKVFLECVQDMDHENMFWYRQDPGLGLRLIYFSYDVKMKEKGDIPEGYSVSREKKERFSLILESASTNQTSMYLCASSLGTRLTGELFFGEGSRLTVL.

The chain recombines TRBV12-5 with TRBJ2-3; TRBD2 is a possible D gene (6 bases). Germline lookup yields CDR1 LGHNT and CDR2 FRNRAP. The V gene lost 9 bases and the J gene lost 4 bases, with 8 bases spanning the gap. This CDR3 contains 11 residues. The CDR3 sequence: CASGGPDTQYF. CDR3 nucleotides: TGTGCTAGCGGGGGTCCAGATACGCAGTATTTT. Filled out from reference TRBV12-5 and TRBJ2-3, the complete variable domain reads DARVTQTPRHKVTEMGQEVTMRCQPILGHNTVFWYRQTMMQGLELLAYFRNRAPLDDSGMPKDRFSAEMPDATLATLKIQPSEPRDSAVYFCASGGPDTQYFGPGTRLTVL.

This clonotype was counted at least ten times. The chain employs TRBV6-1 and TRBJ2-2, with D perhaps TRBD2 (5 bases). This CDR3 spans 13 amino acids. The germline gives CDR1 MNHNS, CDR2 SASEGT. The V end was cut by 5 bases, the J end by 4 bases, with 8 bases between. The CDR3 DNA reads TGTGCCAGCAGTCCGGGGTCCACCGGGGAGCTGTTTTTT. Amino acids: CASSPGSTGELFF.

The table lists this clonotype with a few counts. This rearrangement joins TRBV5-1 to TRBJ2-2; 7 bases match TRBD2. V shed 4 bases and J 4 bases; nucleotides not matched to a gene: 4. Germline CDR1 and CDR2: SGHRS and YFSETQ. The CDR3 consists of 14 residues. This chain's CDR3 is CASSATSTTGELFF. The CDR3 DNA follows: TGCGCCAGCAGCGCGACTAGCACCACCGGGGAGCTGTTTTTT.

The chain has TRBV28 and TRBJ2-2; TRBD2 agrees at 10 bases. The CDR3 contains 16 residues. Germline V gene lookup returns CDR1 MDHEN and CDR2 SYDVKM. The V and J ends lost 8 bases and 7 bases, in that order; junction bases with no gene match: 13. Here the CDR3 DNA reads TGTGCCAGCGCCAACTCCGGGACTAGCGTGGACGGGGAGCTGTTTTTT. As protein: CASANSGTSVDGELFF.

The genes are TRBV19 and TRBJ1-1; D not resolved. The CDR3 loop spans 11 amino acids. CDR1 LNHDA and CDR2 SQIVND come from the germline V gene (reference sequence). Trimming cost V 7 bases and J 5 bases, with 8 bases left between them. Written as DNA, the CDR3 is TGTGCCAGTAAGTGGGGAACTGAAGCTTTCTTT. It specifies CASKWGTEAFF.

This clonotype was counted only a few times. This chain connects TRBV7-9 to TRBJ2-2, with 11 bases that match TRBD1. J lost 6 bases, V lost 5 bases, and 8 bases had no gene match. CDR3 size: 16 residues. Germline V gene lookup returns CDR1 SEHNR and CDR2 FQNEAQ (reference sequence). The CDR3 loop reads CASSLGTGGFSGELFF. CDR3 DNA: TGTGCCAGCAGCCTTGGGACAGGGGGATTTTCCGGGGAGCTGTTTTTT.

This clonotype was seen more than once but under ten times. The chain couples TRBV7-2 to TRBJ2-1; D is perhaps TRBD1 (6 bases). The CDR3 is 14 amino acids. Germline CDR1 and CDR2: SGHTA and FQGNSA. Trimming removed 5 bases at V and 6 bases at J, with 14 bases between. CDR3 sequence: CASSPFTRGNEQFF. The CDR3 DNA is TGTGCCAGCAGCCCCTTCACCAGGGGCAATGAGCAGTTCTTC.

This clonotype was detected only once. This chain joins TRBV5-4 and TRBJ2-1, with unresolved D. V lost 4 bases to trimming and J lost 5 bases, with 16 bases between them. Germline CDR1 and CDR2: SGHNT and YYREEE (reference sequence). This CDR3 spans 15 amino acids. This CDR3 reads CASSPRWAGDNEQFF. As DNA, the CDR3 is TGTGCCAGCAGCCCGCGGTGGGCAGGTGACAATGAGCAGTTCTTC.

This clonotype came up a few times. The chain employs TRBV6-1 and TRBJ1-1; unclear D gene. CDR1 MNHNS and CDR2 SASEGT come from the germline V gene. The ends were cut back, 2 bases at V and 1 base at J, with 11 bases in the middle. CDR3 length equals 15 residues. In DNA form, the CDR3 reads TGTGCCAGCAGTGAAAGGACTGGGCAGAACACTGAAGCTTTCTTT. It is translated as CASSERTGQNTEAFF.

This clonotype was recorded a few times. The chain uses TRBV2 and TRBJ2-7; weak D call: TRBD2 (5 bases). The CDR3 sequence is 17 residues long. Germline CDR1 is SNHLY and CDR2 is FYNNEI. V lost 2 bases and J lost 0, with 17 bases in between. CDR3 sequence: CASSEQLGRESSYEQYV. Here the CDR3 DNA reads TGTGCCAGCAGTGAACAATTGGGCCGGGAAAGCTCCTACGAGCAGTACGTC.

This clonotype was observed a handful of times. The chain uses TRBV5-6 and TRBJ2-3; 10 nucleotides align to TRBD2. This CDR3 comprises 16 residues. The germline V gene has CDR1 SGHDT and CDR2 YYEEEE. V trimming: 2 bases; J trimming: 4 bases; junction bases outside the gene matches: 7. The CDR3 bases are TGTGCCAGCAGCTTCGAGCGGGGGGGAAAGGCAGATACGCAGTATTTT. Protein product: CASSFERGGKADTQYF.

This chain connects TRBV10-3 to TRBJ1-5; D unresolved. Germline CDR1 ENHRY, CDR2 SYGVKD. V shed 0 bases and J shed 8 bases, with 11 bases lying between them. CDR3 length: 14 amino acids. The CDR3 loop reads CAISESRGSEPQHF. CDR3 DNA sequence: TGTGCCATCAGTGAGTCACGGGGATCGGAGCCCCAGCATTTT.

A note on this clonotype: A much larger clone differs from this one at a single base, so this may be a read error. The chain links TRBV15 to TRBJ2-2, with D possibly TRBD1 on 6 matching bases. Germline loops: CDR1 LNHNV, CDR2 YYDKDF (reference sequence). This CDR3 comprises 14 residues. This CDR3 reads CAARRGTDTGELFF. The CDR3 DNA is TGTGCCGCCAGAAGGGGGACGGACACCGGGGAGCTGTTTTTT.

For this clonotype: One end of the junction does not line up with germline, which may come from a read error. As DNA, the CDR3 is TGTGCCAGGAGCCCCGGGATCGGCTCCGGGGAGCTGTTTTTT. This gives the protein CARSPGIGSGELFF. The rearrangement joins TRBV4-2 to TRBJ2-2, with D maybe TRBD2 (5 bases). The CDR3 runs 14 residues. Looked up from germline, CDR1 is LGHNA and CDR2 is YNFKEQ.

The CDR3 DNA follows: TGCGCCAGCAGCCATCCAAGCCCAGTTAAAGGTTTCACTGAAGCTTTCTTT. Translated, it gives CASSHPSPVKGFTEAFF. The chain employs TRBV4-1 and TRBJ1-1; no definite D call. Trimming cost V 3 bases and J 4 bases, with 21 bases left between them. The CDR3 sequence is 17 residues long. Germline assignment: CDR1 MGHRA and CDR2 YSYEKL.

This clonotype was seen a few times. CDR3 sequence: CASSVDRGYTF. CDR3 nucleotide sequence: TGTGCCAGCAGTGTCGACAGGGGCTACACCTTC. V is TRBV12-3 or TRBV12-4 and J is TRBJ1-2, with a weak D call TRBD1 (6 bases). Deletions cut 5 bases from V and 8 bases from J, with 9 bases between. This CDR3 is 11 amino acids long.

The CDR3 DNA reads as TGTGCCAGCAGTGCCTTAGCGGGGGGGGCCAATGAGCAGTTCTTC. Translating gives CASSALAGGANEQFF. J is TRBJ2-1 and V is TRBV12-3 or TRBV12-4; 11 positions agree with TRBD2. The trim removed 5 bases at V and 6 bases at J, leaving 6 bases unmatched. This CDR3 comprises 15 residues.

The rearrangement links TRBV7-2 to TRBJ1-4; D gene uncertain. The germline V gene encodes CDR1 SGHTA and CDR2 FQGNSA. V shed 4 bases and J shed 4 bases, with 10 bases lying between them. CDR3 length: 14 amino acids. CDR3 DNA: TGTGCCAGCAGCTACGGAGGGCTTAATGAAAAACTGTTTTTT. Amino acid sequence: CASSYGGLNEKLFF.

Only a few counts were recorded for this clonotype. V and J are TRBV20-1 and TRBJ2-7; weak D call: TRBD2 (5 bases). V was trimmed by 3 bases and J by 4 bases, leaving 19 bases between them. Looked up from germline, CDR1 is DFQATT and CDR2 is SNEGSKA (reference sequence). There are 15 residues in the CDR3. CDR3: CSASLGPGLDYEQYF. CDR3 nucleotides: TGCAGTGCTAGTCTGGGCCCGGGGTTGGATTACGAGCAGTACTTC.

The chain recombines TRBV7-9 with TRBJ2-5; 10 bases match TRBD2. Germline-derived CDR1 and CDR2 are SEHNR and FQNEAQ (reference sequence). The CDR3 is 16 amino acids. Trimming cost V 5 bases and J 2 bases; bases outside gene matches: 8. Here the CDR3 reads CASSLGLAAIQETQYF. CDR3 coding DNA: TGTGCCAGCAGCCTAGGACTAGCGGCAATTCAAGAGACCCAGTACTTC.

V is TRBV24-1 and J is TRBJ2-2, with D uncertain. Germline V CDR1 and CDR2: KGHDR, SFDVKD. The CDR3 has 16 amino acids. Trimming removed 2 bases at V and 1 base at J, with 10 bases between. The CDR3 nucleotides are TGTGCCACCAGTGATTCCCGGACCATGAACACCGGGGAGCTGTTTTTT. This sequence encodes CATSDSRTMNTGELFF.

The rearrangement joins TRBV20-1 to TRBJ1-1; unclear D gene. Per the germline V gene, CDR1 is DFQATT and CDR2 is SNEGSKA (reference sequence). Trimming left V 6 bases short and J 5 bases short, with 10 bases between. This CDR3 is 11 amino acids long. The CDR3 loop is CSAPFQTEAFF. In nucleotides, the CDR3 is TGCAGTGCCCCGTTTCAGACTGAAGCTTTCTTT.